This TCR beta chain derives from a study of blood T cell repertoires in COVID-19. Original processing methods: The assay estimated nucleated cells by amplifying reference gene primers. Assay: immunoSEQ multiplex PCR; the TCRdb copy retains only in-frame clones and omits some. The V and J calls and the clone size are those of that table, but D and trimming were determined from the DNA. Here the sample spans 100,000 to 150,000 clones, 85% being singletons. V gave up 2 bases and J gave up 0 bases, with 14 bases separating them. This CDR3 region has 17 residues. Germline CDR1 and CDR2: SEHNR and FQNEAQ (reference sequence).

The specimen sequenced was peripheral blood. This TCR came from a woman at least 80 years old with acute or convalescent COVID-19. This rearrangement joins TRBV7-9 to TRBJ1-3; D gene ambiguous. CDR3 sequence reads: CASSLSRNSHSGNTIYF. CDR3 sequence (DNA): TGTGCCAGCAGCTTAAGCAGGAACAGCCACTCTGGAAACACCATATATTTT.